The sequence of this T cell receptor (beta chain) was determined in a study of T cells in Graves' hyperthyroidism and ophthalmopathy. With respect to this clonotype: No antigen is known for it.

Using RNA transcripts as the source, TCR beta CDR3 regions were amplified. HTBI primers were the set used in a first-round RT-PCR of the TCR CDR3. One entry per CDR3 protein results from TCRdb running MiXCR on the multiplex PCR reads. Of 600,000 to 850,000 distinct CDR3 sequences in the sample, roughly 20% were seen once. Study-level results: Peripheral blood also featured most of the thyroid clonotypes expanded above 0.001. Classification by a 13 V-J model distinguished ophthalmopathy from stable hyperthyroidism.

Germline lookup yields CDR1 SGHTA and CDR2 FQGTGA. With 5 bases removed from V and 4 bases from J, the gap between germline ends came to 8 bases. This CDR3 region has 12 residues. Hyperthyroidism in the patients, aged 18 to 65, was newly diagnosed and under 2 months in duration. The sample of blood was obtained at first hyperthyroidism diagnosis (before any ophthalmopathy symptoms). The sequenced sample was blood. The source is a woman aged 45-65 years with Graves' hyperthyroidism that later progressed to Graves' ophthalmopathy. V and J are TRBV7-3 and TRBJ1-2, with D unclear. The CDR3 protein is CASSNRVYGYTF. CDR3 nucleotide sequence: TGTGCCAGCAGCAACAGAGTCTATGGCTACACCTTC. Using reference TRBV7-3 and TRBJ1-2 for the parts outside the CDR3, the full variable domain is GAGVSQTPSNKVTEKGKYVELRCDPISGHTALYWYRQSLGQGPEFLIYFQGTGAADDSGLPNDRFFAVRPEGSVSTLKIQRTERGDSAVYLCASSNRVYGYTFGSGTRLTVV.